This section outlines one T cell receptor beta chain sequence together with its context. No antigen is known for it. The sample originates from a study of T cells in localized non-small cell lung cancer. Study observations and caveats: Higher adjacent-lung clonality was associated with shorter survival.

Only in-frame clones appear in the TCRdb table, and some are missing; sequencing was by immunoSEQ multiplex PCR. The sample shows 2,000 to 2,500 clones, approximately 25% of them seen only once. The specimen was lung tumor tissue, collected before any cancer treatment. The TCR comes from a woman aged 40-70 years with stage II lung adenocarcinoma.

The DNA of the CDR3 is TGTGCCAGCTCACAGACCGGCTCCTACAATGAGCAGTTCTTC. Residues: CASSQTGSYNEQFF. The chain uses TRBV18 and TRBJ2-1; D is undetermined. CDR3 length: 14 residues. V was shortened by 4 bases and J by 0 bases, with 7 bases between the two germline ends. Germline V lookup: CDR1 KGHSH, CDR2 LQKENI.